The 31 T cell receptor beta chains in this list originate from one sample, sequenced in a study of beta chain features in type 1 diabetes. General observations from the study: TCRB CDR3 length was moderately but significantly reduced in all four CD4+ subsets of Type 1 diabetes patients.

Antigens for these TCRs are unknown. Every bit of the isolated RNA underwent reverse transcription, so sequencing read expressed TCRB transcripts. The repertoire was sequenced with immunoSEQ multiplex PCR; TCRdb's copy has only in-frame clones and lacks some. The repertoire holds 200,000 to 250,000 clones, approximately 15% seen once, with about 0.02% in the top ten. Sequences were obtained from naive CD4+ T cells from blood. The source is a man under 40 with type 1 diabetes.

In this sample, this clone turned up a few times. V is TRBV7-6 and J is TRBJ2-5; weak D call: TRBD1 (5 bases). Trimming cost V 0 bases and J 0 bases, with 11 bases left between them. The CDR3 consists of 16 residues. Germline V gene lookup returns CDR1 SGHVS and CDR2 FNYEAQ. CDR3 residues: CASSLAQGRDQETQYF. CDR3 nucleotides: TGTGCCAGCAGCTTAGCGCAGGGCAGGGACCAAGAGACCCAGTACTTC. Full variable domain (remainder filled in from reference TRBV7-6 and TRBJ2-5): GAGVSQSPRYKVTKRGQDVALRCDPISGHVSLYWYRQALGQGPEFLTYFNYEAQQDKSGLPNDRFSAERPEGSISTLTIQRTEQRDSAMYRCASSLAQGRDQETQYFGPGTRLLVL.

This clone was detected a few times. The chain has TRBV28 and TRBJ1-2; D is unresolved. CDR1 MDHEN and CDR2 SYDVKM come from the germline V gene. V was clipped by 2 bases and J by 10 bases, with 5 bases between them. The CDR3 is made up of 10 amino acids. For the CDR3, the DNA is TGTGCCAGCAGTTTACAGTTCTACACCTTC. This sequence encodes CASSLQFYTF.

The genes are TRBV18 and TRBJ1-2; the match to TRBD1 covers 10 bases. The germline V gene encodes CDR1 KGHSH and CDR2 LQKENI. The CDR3 is 14 amino acids. V lost 4 bases and J lost 6; bases outside the gene matches: 5. CDR3 sequence (DNA): TGTGCCAGCTCACTAGCCGGACAGGGGGATGGCTACACCTTC. Translating it yields CASSLAGQGDGYTF.

This clone has only a few counts. V gene TRBV4-1 combines with J gene TRBJ2-1; D is unresolved. The CDR3 extends over 17 amino acids. Germline V gene lookup returns CDR1 MGHRA and CDR2 YSYEKL. V lost 1 base and J 6 bases, leaving 19 bases between the germline ends. CDR3 in amino acids: CASSQGPARSKINEQFF. Written as DNA, the CDR3 is TGCGCCAGCAGCCAAGGGCCCGCTAGAAGTAAGATCAATGAGCAGTTCTTC.

The table lists this clone with a few counts. The rearrangement joins TRBV5-6 to TRBJ2-5; perhaps TRBD2 as D (6 bases). Trimming stripped 4 bases from V and 1 base from J, with 11 bases between. This CDR3 has 14 residues. Germline CDR1 reads SGHDT; CDR2 reads YYEEEE. The CDR3 DNA reads TGTGCCAGCAGCGCGGGACGCTCCCAAGAGACCCAGTACTTC. This translates into CASSAGRSQETQYF.

This clone was observed a handful of times. The rearrangement links TRBV11-2 to TRBJ1-4, with 7 bases matching TRBD1. The V gene's germline CDR1 is SGHAT and CDR2 FQNNGV. This CDR3 has 15 residues. V trimming: 5 bases; J trimming: 1 base; junction bases outside the gene matches: 4. The CDR3 is CASSLTGETNEKLFF. CDR3 nucleotide sequence: TGTGCCAGCAGCCTTACAGGGGAAACTAATGAAAAACTGTTTTTT.

The CDR3 spells CASSPYRGYNSPLHF. The DNA of the CDR3 is TGTGCCAGCAGCCCTTACAGGGGGTATAATTCACCCCTCCACTTT. The genes are TRBV7-9 and TRBJ1-6; 8 positions agree with TRBD1. The V and J ends lost 5 bases and 4 bases, in that order; junction bases with no gene match: 4. The CDR3 extends over 15 amino acids. Germline V CDR1 and CDR2: SEHNR, FQNEAQ (reference sequence).

V is TRBV27 and J is TRBJ2-3; TRBD2 aligns across 7 bases. The ends lost 4 bases at V and 14 bases at J; junction bases unmatched: 9. CDR1 is MNHEY, CDR2 SMNVEV, per germline (reference sequence). The CDR3 runs to 12 residues. The CDR3 is CASSSPTSTPYF. CDR3 bases: TGTGCCAGCAGTTCTCCGACTAGCACTCCGTATTTT.

This clone was picked up a small number of times. V usage is TRBV27 and J usage is TRBJ2-7; 7 nucleotides line up with TRBD1. V was clipped by 5 bases and J by 4 bases; unmatched bases: 5. The CDR3 covers 13 residues. Germline V gene lookup returns CDR1 MNHEY and CDR2 SMNVEV (reference sequence). CDR3: CASSPGQEYEQYF. CDR3 coding DNA: TGTGCCAGCAGTCCTGGACAGGAGTACGAGCAGTACTTC.

The chain is built from TRBV6-5 and TRBJ2-6; perhaps TRBD1 as D (6 bases). V was clipped by 6 bases and J by 3 bases, with 12 bases between them. The CDR3 is made up of 15 amino acids. Germline CDR1 and CDR2: MNHEY and SVGAGI. CDR3 loop: CASSFTGSGANVLTF. The CDR3 DNA reads as TGTGCCAGCAGCTTCACAGGGAGTGGGGCCAACGTCCTGACTTTC.

V and J are TRBV19 and TRBJ2-5; 10 positions match TRBD1. Germline assignment: CDR1 LNHDA and CDR2 SQIVND (reference sequence). This CDR3 region has 14 residues. Trimming removed 8 bases from V and 4 bases from J; junction bases left unmatched: 7. Here the CDR3 reads CASRGTGAGETQYF. CDR3 DNA: TGTGCCAGTCGAGGGACAGGGGCTGGAGAGACCCAGTACTTC.

The chain has TRBV27 and TRBJ1-1; D gene unclear. Trimming removed 3 bases at V and 1 base at J, with 6 bases between. Germline CDR1 is MNHEY and CDR2 is SMNVEV (reference sequence). The length of the CDR3 is 13 residues. The CDR3 DNA follows: TGTGCCAGCAGTTTGCTCGGGAACACTGAAGCTTTCTTT. It specifies CASSLLGNTEAFF.

The V gene is TRBV5-4, the J gene TRBJ2-5, with 9 bases matching TRBD1. Looked up from germline, CDR1 is SGHNT and CDR2 is YYREEE (reference sequence). The length of the CDR3 is 17 residues. V trimming: 4 bases; J trimming: 1 base; junction bases outside the gene matches: 11. The CDR3 sequence is CASSQTGGLGPQETQYF. In DNA form, the CDR3 reads TGTGCCAGCAGCCAAACAGGGGGCTTAGGTCCCCAAGAGACCCAGTACTTC.

The chain links TRBV4-1 to TRBJ2-7, with D hard to call. CDR1 is MGHRA and CDR2 is YSYEKL in the germline V gene. This CDR3 region has 14 residues. V was trimmed by 1 base and J by 3 bases, leaving 10 bases between them. CDR3 in DNA: TGCGCCAGCAGCCAAGCTGGGCAGAGCTACGAGCAGTACTTC. This translates into CASSQAGQSYEQYF.

The CDR3, as DNA: TGTGCCAGCTCACCACCGGCGGGGGCGGACACCGGGGAGCTGTTTTTT. The encoded protein is CASSPPAGADTGELFF. V and J are TRBV18 and TRBJ2-2; TRBD2 is a possible D gene (7 bases). Germline CDR1 KGHSH, CDR2 LQKENI. The CDR3 has 16 residues. V was shortened by 0 bases and J by 3 bases, with 11 bases between the two germline ends. Supplemented by reference TRBV18 and TRBJ2-2, the full variable domain reads NAGVMQNPRHLVRRRGQEARLRCSPMKGHSHVYWYRQLPEEGLKFMVYLQKENIIDESGMPKERFSAEFPKEGPSILRIQQVVRGDSAAYFCASSPPAGADTGELFFGEGSRLTVL.

The V gene is TRBV6-1, the J gene TRBJ1-6; 9 bases are shared with TRBD1. The germline V gene has CDR1 MNHNS and CDR2 SASEGT. This CDR3 has 17 residues. The V segment lost 1 base and the J segment 7 bases; nucleotides outside the gene matches: 8. The CDR3 region has the DNA TGTGCCAGCAGTGAAGTACAACAGGGGGCTGGAAATTCACCCCTCCACTTT. Amino acids: CASSEVQQGAGNSPLHF.

V gene TRBV19 combines with J gene TRBJ2-1; maybe TRBD2 (6 bases). The V gene lost 8 bases and the J gene lost 3 bases, with 11 bases spanning the gap. This CDR3 is built from 13 residues. Germline V gives CDR1 LNHDA, CDR2 SQIVND (reference sequence). This CDR3 reads CASGTSNYNEQFF. CDR3 in DNA: TGTGCCAGTGGGACTTCAAACTACAATGAGCAGTTCTTC.

This clone was counted only a few times. In nucleotides, the CDR3 is TGTGCCAGCAGTGCGCAAGAGACCCAGTACTTC. Translating gives CASSAQETQYF. The chain is built from TRBV6-5 and TRBJ2-5; no clear D. V was trimmed by 5 bases and J by 2 bases, leaving 3 bases between them. Looked up from germline, CDR1 is MNHEY and CDR2 is SVGAGI. The CDR3 totals 11 residues.

The genes are TRBV30 and TRBJ1-2, with no clear D. Trimming removed 4 bases from V and 5 bases from J, with 11 bases in between. CDR3 length: 12 amino acids. From germline, CDR1 is GTSNPN and CDR2 SVGIG (reference sequence). Here the CDR3 DNA reads TGTGCCTGGATGGAGGAGGTTTATGGCTACACCTTC. It codes for CAWMEEVYGYTF.

This clone was counted between two and nine times. The chain is built from TRBV30 and TRBJ2-5, with TRBD2 matching over 9 bases. The CDR3 loop spans 14 amino acids. CDR1 GTSNPN and CDR2 SVGIG come from the germline V gene (reference sequence). V was clipped by 5 bases and J by 5 bases; unmatched bases: 9. The CDR3 DNA follows: TGTGCCTGGGCTCCGGGCGCGGGGGGGGAGACCCAGTACTTC. Its translation is CAWAPGAGGETQYF. The full variable domain, rest sourced from reference TRBV30 and TRBJ2-5, is SQTIHQWPATLVQPVGSPLSLECTVEGTSNPNLYWYRQAAGRGLQLLFYSVGIGQISSEVPQNLSASRPQDRQFILSSKKLLLSDSGFYLCAWAPGAGGETQYFGPGTRLLVL.

V is TRBV2 and J is TRBJ2-3; 9 bases map to TRBD2. This CDR3 region has 14 residues. V gave up 10 bases and J gave up 3 bases; unmatched junction bases: 8. Germline V gene data show CDR1 as SNHLY and CDR2 as FYNNEI. In DNA form, the CDR3 reads TGTGCCACCCGTCGTCTAGCGGGGACAGATACGCAGTATTTT. As protein: CATRRLAGTDTQYF.

This clone was found a few times. V and J are TRBV27 and TRBJ2-3, with 13 bases lining up with TRBD2. V trimming: 0 bases; J trimming: 13 bases; junction bases outside the gene matches: 7. The CDR3 covers 15 residues. Germline CDR1 is MNHEY and CDR2 is SMNVEV (reference sequence). The CDR3 reads CASSLSMTSGGKEYF. The DNA of the CDR3 is TGTGCCAGCAGTTTATCGATGACTAGCGGGGGGAAGGAGTATTTT.

The chain has TRBV5-4 and TRBJ2-5; D perhaps matches TRBD2 (7 bases). Germline V gene lookup returns CDR1 SGHNT and CDR2 YYREEE (reference sequence). Trimming cost V 0 bases and J 5 bases, with 11 bases left between them. The CDR3 is 14 amino acids. The CDR3 DNA follows: TGTGCCAGCAGCTTGGGGGGGGGCGTTGAGACCCAGTACTTC. It is translated as CASSLGGGVETQYF.

On this clone: Other DNA sequences of this sample code for an identical CDR3. The J gene is TRBJ2-5, the V gene TRBV7-2, with TRBD2 matching 11 bases. The germline V gene has CDR1 SGHTA and CDR2 FQGNSA. J gave up 2 bases and V 1 base, and 3 bases lay outside the gene matches. There are 16 residues in the CDR3. The CDR3 nucleotides are TGTGCCAGCAGCTTAGGTTTAGCGGGGGGGCAAGAGACCCAGTACTTC. Translated: CASSLGLAGGQETQYF.

The rearrangement links TRBV6-5 to TRBJ2-5, with 7 bases fitting TRBD1. Losses at the gene ends were 2 bases for V and 4 bases for J; bases not matched to a gene: 10. This CDR3 comprises 16 residues. Germline V gene lookup returns CDR1 MNHEY and CDR2 SVGAGI. The CDR3 DNA reads TGTGCCAGCAGTTACCCTAACAGGGGAGTGGCAGAGACCCAGTACTTC. It translates to CASSYPNRGVAETQYF.

This clone occurred a few times. The rearrangement uses TRBV21-1 and TRBJ1-2. TRBV21-1 is recorded as a pseudogene. The CDR3 totals 14 residues. The CDR3, as DNA: TGTGCCAGCAGCAAACCCTCGAGGTATGATGGCTACACCTTC. This codes for CASSKPSRYDGYTF.

The chain carries TRBV6-5 and TRBJ1-6; a weak D match, TRBD1 (5 bases). This CDR3 has 16 amino acids. V lost 2 bases, J lost 2 bases, and 10 bases lay in between. Germline V gene lookup returns CDR1 MNHEY and CDR2 SVGAGI. In DNA form, the CDR3 reads TGTGCCAGCAGTTACGCGGGGGAGGCCTATAATTCACCCCTCCACTTT. Its protein is CASSYAGEAYNSPLHF.

This clone appeared a few times. The V call is TRBV19, the J call TRBJ2-7; 7 bases are shared with TRBD1. This CDR3 is 14 amino acids long. V was pared by 5 bases and J by 2 bases, with 6 bases of the junction left unmatched. Germline lookup yields CDR1 LNHDA and CDR2 SQIVND (reference sequence). The CDR3 reads CASSARDSPYEQYF. The CDR3 region has the DNA TGTGCCAGTAGTGCTCGGGACAGTCCCTACGAGCAGTACTTC.

This clone has more than one count but fewer than ten. V is TRBV29-1 and J is TRBJ2-3; TRBD2 is a possible D gene (6 bases). From germline, CDR1 is SQVTM and CDR2 ANQGSEA. The CDR3 runs to 14 residues. The germline V and J ends were trimmed by 3 bases and 0 bases, with 10 bases remaining between them. The CDR3 reads CSVETRGSTDTQYF. In nucleotides, the CDR3 is TGCAGCGTTGAGACGCGGGGCAGCACAGATACGCAGTATTTT.

This clone was recorded a few times. The chain recombines TRBV29-1 with TRBJ2-7; 12 bases are a match to TRBD1. J lost 6 bases, V lost 6 bases, and 6 bases had no gene match. Germline assignment: CDR1 SQVTM and CDR2 ANQGSEA. The CDR3 has 13 residues. The CDR3 nucleotides are TGCAGCGTCCAGGGACAGGGGGCTGGCGAGCAGTACTTC. It specifies CSVQGQGAGEQYF.

The chain joins TRBV2 to TRBJ2-1; no clear D gene. Trimming left V 5 bases short and J 5 bases short, with 10 bases between. The CDR3 is 13 amino acids. Germline loops: CDR1 SNHLY, CDR2 FYNNEI. The CDR3 DNA reads TGTGCCAGCAGTCCTCTGGGCGACAATGAGCAGTTCTTC. Protein sequence: CASSPLGDNEQFF.